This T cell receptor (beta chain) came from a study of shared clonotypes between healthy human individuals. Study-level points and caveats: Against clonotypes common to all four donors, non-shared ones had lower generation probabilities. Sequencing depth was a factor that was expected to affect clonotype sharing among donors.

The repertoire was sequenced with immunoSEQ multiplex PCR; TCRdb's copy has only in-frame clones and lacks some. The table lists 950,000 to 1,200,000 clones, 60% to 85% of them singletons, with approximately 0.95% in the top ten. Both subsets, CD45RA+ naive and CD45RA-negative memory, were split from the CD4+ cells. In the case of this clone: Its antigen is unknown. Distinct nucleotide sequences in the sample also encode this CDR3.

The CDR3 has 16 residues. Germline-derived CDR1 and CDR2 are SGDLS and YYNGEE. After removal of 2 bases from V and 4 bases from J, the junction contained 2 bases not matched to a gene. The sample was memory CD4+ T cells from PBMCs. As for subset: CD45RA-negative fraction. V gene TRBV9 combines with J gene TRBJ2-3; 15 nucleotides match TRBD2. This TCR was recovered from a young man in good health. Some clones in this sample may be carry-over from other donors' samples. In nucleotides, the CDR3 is TGTGCCAGCAGCGTCGGACTAGCGGGAGGGCCAGATACGCAGTATTTT. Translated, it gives CASSVGLAGGPDTQYF.